A single T cell receptor beta chain is shown here with its context. Its antigen is as yet unknown. The CDR3 is 17 residues long. The source of the sample is a study of cytomegalovirus exposure and HLA in healthy donors. Study-wide findings and caveats: Likely technical artifact: a cluster of highly shared sequence variants.

Healthy bone marrow donors made up the donor group. Researchers ran the PCR with 60 Vbeta and 13 Jbeta primers. The protocol was immunoSEQ multiplex PCR, while the TCRdb copy is restricted to in-frame clones and leaves out a portion. The data contain about 110,000 clones, roughly 80% of them seen just once; the ten biggest clones take up around 5.1%. The V gene is TRBV21-1, the J gene TRBJ2-4; the table's D call TRBD2 went unverified against the DNA. TRBV21-1 is a pseudogene. The receptor's source is a female donor in good health and CMV-seropositive. Sequencing was carried out using PBMCs. The CDR3 spells CASSSPMSLGWSNIQYF. CDR3 sequence (DNA): TGTGCCAGCAGCTCCCCCATGAGTCTAGGATGGTCAAACATTCAGTACTTC.